The 2 T cell receptor beta chains below come from one sample, sequenced in a study of identical twins. TCRdb reprocessed the 5' RACE reads via MiXCR and lists one record per CDR3 protein. The sample yields more than 650,000 distinct CDR3 sequences, 6.1% seen once. The sample consisted of naive T cells sorted from blood. Receptor source: a man aged 18 to 30 in good health.

In this sample, this clonotype turned up many times. This sequence joins TRBV20-1 and TRBJ1-5; 11 positions agree with TRBD1. CDR1 DFQATT and CDR2 SNEGSKA come from the germline V gene (reference sequence). The trim removed 2 bases at V and 3 bases at J, leaving 6 bases unmatched. The CDR3 totals 16 residues. The CDR3 coding sequence is TGCAGTGCTAGACCCCCGGGACAGGGGGTCAATCAGCCCCAGCATTTT. As protein: CSARPPGQGVNQPQHF.

Notes on this clonotype: A much more abundant neighbour one base away suggests this may be a read error. The chain has TRBV7-8 and TRBJ2-1, with 10 bases that match TRBD2. Germline V CDR1 and CDR2: SGHVS, FQNEAQ. The CDR3 is made up of 15 amino acids. DNA for the CDR3: TGTGCCAACAGCGGTAGCGGGAGGTCCTACAATGAGCAGTTCTTC. Amino acid sequence: CANSGSGRSYNEQFF. The whole variable domain, filled in from reference TRBV7-8 and TRBJ2-1, reads GAGVSQSPRYKVAKRGQDVALRCDPISGHVSLFWYQQALGQGPEFLTYFQNEAQLDKSGLPSDRFFAERPEGSVSTLKIQRTQQEDSAVYLCANSGSGRSYNEQFFGPGTRLTVL.